This entry concerns a single TCR beta chain. The data were taken from a study of OX40 agonist ivuxolimab in advanced cancers. As for the study in general: Patients undergoing dose escalation presented with hepatocellular carcinoma, melanoma, renal cell or head and neck cancer.

The assay was immunoSEQ multiplex PCR, and TCRdb's table has in-frame clones only and misses some. Among roughly 62,000 clones listed, 85% were seen once. This clonotype originated in an adult with an advanced solid tumor such as melanoma, head and neck, liver or kidney cancer. This specimen was CD4+ or CD8+ T cells sorted from blood, taken in a trial of the OX40 agonist ivuxolimab.

This CDR3 is CASRGGEDQPQHF. CDR3 nucleotides: TGTGCCAGCAGGGGGGGTGAAGATCAGCCCCAGCATTTT. V gene TRBV2 combines with J gene TRBJ1-5, with D perhaps matching TRBD1 (5 bases). Germline values: CDR1 SNHLY, CDR2 FYNNEI. Trimming left V 6 bases short and J 5 bases short, with 11 bases between. The CDR3 is 13 residues long.